What follows are 8 T cell receptor beta chains derived from one specimen sequenced in a study of cytomegalovirus exposure and HLA in healthy donors. With 60 Vbeta and 13 Jbeta primers, the PCR was carried out. Some clones are missing from TCRdb's copy, which holds only in-frame ones; the method was immunoSEQ multiplex PCR. The sample has approximately 70,000 clones; about 73% are singletons. Sequenced: PBMCs. These receptors originate from a woman aged 55-70 years in good health and CMV-seropositive.

This clone was observed a handful of times. V is TRBV19 and J is TRBJ1-4; D ambiguous. Trimming pared 9 bases from V and 1 base from J, leaving 15 bases between. This CDR3 comprises 15 residues. Germline V gene lookup returns CDR1 LNHDA and CDR2 SQIVND (reference sequence). CDR3 sequence (DNA): TGTGCCAGCCTACAGAGCTTCGGAACTAATGAAAAACTGTTTTTT. Translation gives CASLQSFGTNEKLFF.

Note on this clone: The junction shows a germline mismatch at one end, possibly a read error. This sequence joins TRBV7-7 and TRBJ1-1, with D perhaps matching TRBD1 (5 bases). Germline assignment: CDR1 SSHAT and CDR2 FNYEAQ (reference sequence). CDR3 length equals 13 residues. The CDR3 loop reads CASSLDRNTEAFF. CDR3 bases: TGTGCTAGCAGCTTAGACAGAAACACTGAAGCTTTCTTT.

This chain uses TRBV9 with TRBJ2-7, with 9 bases lining up with TRBD1. The CDR3 covers 14 residues. Germline CDR1 and CDR2: SGDLS and YYNGEE. V was pared by 3 bases and J by 4 bases, with 5 bases of the junction left unmatched. DNA for the CDR3: TGTGCCAGCAGCGGGGGACAGGGTGGGTACGAGCAGTACTTC. Translating gives CASSGGQGGYEQYF.

V and J are TRBV5-1 and TRBJ1-5; no clear D. Germline loops: CDR1 SGHRS, CDR2 YFSETQ. Trimming removed 2 bases at V and 0 bases at J, with 3 bases between. The CDR3 is made up of 13 amino acids. The chain's CDR3 is CASSFSSNQPQHF. The CDR3 DNA is TGCGCCAGCAGCTTCTCTAGCAATCAGCCCCAGCATTTT.

The rearrangement links TRBV10-3 to TRBJ2-3; the match to TRBD2 covers 8 bases. Germline trimming cut 11 bases from V and 0 bases from J; bases unmatched to any gene: 10. Germline-derived CDR1 and CDR2 are ENHRY and SYGVKD. This CDR3 is 15 amino acids long. CDR3 in DNA: TGTGCCGCGAAAAGGGAGCGGGGGAGCACAGATACGCAGTATTTT. Translated, it gives CAAKRERGSTDTQYF.

This chain links TRBV19 with TRBJ1-1; D not resolved. Germline CDR1 is LNHDA and CDR2 is SQIVND (reference sequence). V was trimmed by 2 bases and J by 5 bases, leaving 12 bases between them. CDR3 size: 14 residues. Written as DNA, the CDR3 is TGTGCCAGTAGTATACCTTATGGAGGTACTGAAGCTTTCTTT. Protein sequence: CASSIPYGGTEAFF. The full variable domain, completed using reference TRBV19 and TRBJ1-1, is DGGITQSPKYLFRKEGQNVTLSCEQNLNHDAMYWYRQDPGQGLRLIYYSQIVNDFQKGDIAEGYSVSREKKESFPLTVTSAQKNPTAFYLCASSIPYGGTEAFFGQGTRLTVV.

The chain carries TRBV21-1 and TRBJ2-3; whether TRBD2, the table's D call, matches the DNA was not checked. TRBV21-1 is a pseudogene segment. This CDR3 is built from 14 residues. The CDR3 nucleotides read TGTGAACCGGGACTAGCGGAAGACACAGATACGCAGTATTTT. Encoded protein: CEPGLAEDTDTQYF.

The table lists this clone with a count of one. The rearrangement links TRBV18 to TRBJ2-7; D might be TRBD1 (6 bases). This CDR3 has 13 amino acids. Germline V gives CDR1 KGHSH, CDR2 LQKENI. V was clipped by 4 bases and J by 2 bases, with 9 bases between them. The CDR3 sequence is CASSLPGAYEQYF. The CDR3 DNA follows: TGTGCCAGCTCACTTCCAGGGGCCTACGAGCAGTACTTC. Full variable domain (rest looked up from reference TRBV18 and TRBJ2-7): NAGVMQNPRHLVRRRGQEARLRCSPMKGHSHVYWYRQLPEEGLKFMVYLQKENIIDESGMPKERFSAEFPKEGPSILRIQQVVRGDSAAYFCASSLPGAYEQYFGPGTRLTVT.